This T cell receptor beta chain was identified during a study of T cell responses to AZD1222 COVID-19 vaccine. Generated by immunoSEQ multiplex PCR, the TCRdb table keeps only in-frame clones and is missing some. The sample records around 110,000 clones, about 90% being singletons. Worth noting for this clone: Other DNA sequences in this sample translate to the same CDR3.

There are 13 residues in the CDR3. In germline, CDR1 is KGHSH, CDR2 LQKENI. V dropped 2 bases and J dropped 2 bases, with 6 bases sitting between them. The TCR originated in an adult in good health. The J gene is TRBJ1-1, the V gene TRBV18; D is unresolved. The material was peripheral blood, obtained on day 0 of AZD1222 vaccination. The chain's CDR3 is CASSPAENTEAFF. The CDR3 nucleotides read TGTGCCAGCTCACCAGCCGAAAACACTGAAGCTTTCTTT. The variable domain in full, completed from reference TRBV18 and TRBJ1-1, reads NAGVMQNPRHLVRRRGQEARLRCSPMKGHSHVYWYRQLPEEGLKFMVYLQKENIIDESGMPKERFSAEFPKEGPSILRIQQVVRGDSAAYFCASSPAENTEAFFGQGTRLTVV.